The 8 T cell receptor beta chains given below trace back to one sample, sequenced in a study of beta chain bispecific antibodies for T cell cancers. TCRdb fed the 5' RACE reads into MiXCR, producing one record per CDR3 protein. The sample lists tens of thousands of distinct CDR3 sequences; 2% to 2.5% were seen once. T cells were expanded from blood mononuclear cells for about three days with anti-CD3 OKT3 or CD3/CD28 beads. Their specific antigens are unknown. Study-wide results and limits: The TRBV12-3 share of total TRBV signal fell around 99% after anti-TRBV12 rather than anti-CD19 exposure. Most targeted TRBV signal came from the leukemia cell line cells, not normal T cells.

This specimen consisted of healthy donor T cells cultured with leukemia cells, obtained from a culture containing a bispecific antibody targeting TCR Vbeta12. The receptor set was obtained from a human donor in good health. Some clones in this sample may be carry-over from other donors' samples.

By share, this clonotype counts as medium-sized. The chain links TRBV7-2 to TRBJ2-7; D may be TRBD1 (7 bases). CDR1 is SGHTA and CDR2 is FQGNSA in the germline V gene. The length of the CDR3 is 14 residues. Trimming pared 3 bases from V and 2 bases from J, leaving 11 bases between. CDR3 nucleotide sequence: TGTGCCAGCAGCTTGCGGGACAGAACCTACGAGCAGTACTTC. It is translated as CASSLRDRTYEQYF. Combining the CDR3 with reference TRBV7-2 and TRBJ2-7 gives the whole variable domain GAGVSQSPSNKVTEKGKDVELRCDPISGHTALYWYRQSLGQGLEFLIYFQGNSAPDKSGLPSDRFSAERTGGSVSTLTIQRTQQEDSAVYLCASSLRDRTYEQYFGPGTRLTVT.

This clonotype was seen ten or more times. The V gene is TRBV6-5, the J gene TRBJ1-5; perhaps TRBD1 as D (5 bases). There are 13 residues in the CDR3. The V end was cut by 10 bases, the J end by 3 bases, with 13 bases between. Germline V gives CDR1 MNHEY, CDR2 SVGAGI. The CDR3 bases are TGTGCCACCCGAGCGGGACTCAATCAGCCCCAGCATTTT. Its protein product is CATRAGLNQPQHF.

This clonotype was found a few times. This chain joins TRBV2 and TRBJ1-1; perhaps TRBD1 as D (6 bases). CDR1 SNHLY and CDR2 FYNNEI come from the germline V gene. V lost 2 bases to trimming and J lost 3 bases, with 13 bases between them. The length of the CDR3 is 15 residues. The CDR3 region is CASSEMPGVYTEAFF. The CDR3 DNA is TGTGCCAGCAGTGAAATGCCAGGGGTATACACTGAAGCTTTCTTT.

For this clonotype: This sequence may be a read error, since a much larger clone differs from it by one base. V gene TRBV7-9 combines with J gene TRBJ2-1; D not resolved. The CDR3 sequence is 13 residues long. V dropped 4 bases and J dropped 7 bases, with 11 bases sitting between them. The germline V gene encodes CDR1 SEHNR and CDR2 FQNEAQ (reference sequence). CDR3 sequence: CASSSENENEQFF. CDR3 bases: TGTGCCAGCAGCTCAGAGAATGAGAATGAGCAGTTCTTC.

There are many counts of this clonotype. The chain employs TRBV28 and TRBJ2-2; D not certain. The germline gives CDR1 MDHEN, CDR2 SYDVKM. V gave up 2 bases and J gave up 1 base, with 5 bases separating them. The length of the CDR3 is 14 residues. The CDR3, as DNA: TGTGCCAGCAGTTTAACGAGGAACACCGGGGAGCTGTTTTTT. This sequence encodes CASSLTRNTGELFF. Drawing the rest from reference TRBV28 and TRBJ2-2, the complete variable domain is DVKVTQSSRYLVKRTGEKVFLECVQDMDHENMFWYRQDPGLGLRLIYFSYDVKMKEKGDIPEGYSVSREKKERFSLILESASTNQTSMYLCASSLTRNTGELFFGEGSRLTVL.

This clonotype came up many times. This rearrangement joins TRBV29-1 to TRBJ2-1; no reliable D call. In germline, CDR1 is SQVTM, CDR2 ANQGSEA. The CDR3 has 15 amino acids. Trimming took off 2 bases at V and 2 bases at J, with 13 bases between the two ends. CDR3 loop: CSVELAVQTYNEQFF. The CDR3 region has the DNA TGCAGCGTTGAATTGGCCGTTCAAACCTACAATGAGCAGTTCTTC.

This clonotype was seen repeatedly, ten times or more. The genes are TRBV27 and TRBJ2-7; perhaps TRBD2 as D (7 bases). This CDR3 has 14 amino acids. CDR1 and CDR2 (germline): MNHEY, SMNVEV (reference sequence). Trimming stripped 8 bases from V and 2 bases from J, with 16 bases between. The CDR3 protein is CASRHGGGPYEQYF. CDR3 in DNA: TGTGCCAGCCGTCATGGGGGGGGGCCCTACGAGCAGTACTTC.

This clonotype was seen only a few times. V is TRBV10-2 and J is TRBJ2-7, with D possibly matching TRBD2 (6 bases). V shed 5 bases and J shed 2 bases, with 13 bases lying between them. Germline values: CDR1 WSHSY, CDR2 SAAADI. This CDR3 is 14 amino acids long. For the CDR3, the DNA is TGCGCCAGCAGTTTGGGACTCAACACCTACGAGCAGTACTTC. Translating it yields CASSLGLNTYEQYF.